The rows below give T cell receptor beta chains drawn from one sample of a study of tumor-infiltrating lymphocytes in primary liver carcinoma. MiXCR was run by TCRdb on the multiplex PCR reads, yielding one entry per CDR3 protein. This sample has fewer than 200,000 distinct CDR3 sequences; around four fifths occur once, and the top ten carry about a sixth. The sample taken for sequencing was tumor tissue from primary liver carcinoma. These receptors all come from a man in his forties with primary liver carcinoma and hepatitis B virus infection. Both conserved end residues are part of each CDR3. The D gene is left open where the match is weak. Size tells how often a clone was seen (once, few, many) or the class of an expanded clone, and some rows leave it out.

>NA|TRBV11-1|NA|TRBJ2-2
TGTGCCAGCAGCTATTCAAGACCTTTCTCCGGGGAGCTGATTTTT
CASSYSRPFSGELIF
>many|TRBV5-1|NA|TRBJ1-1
TGCGCCAGCAGCTTGGACGGCTGGACACCGAACACTGAAGCTTTCTTT
CASSLDGWTPNTEAFF
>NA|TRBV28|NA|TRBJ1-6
TGTGCCAGCACTAGCAAGGTGGACTCACCCCTCCACTTT
CASTSKVDSPLHF
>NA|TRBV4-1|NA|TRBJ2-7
TGCGCCAGCACCCAAGATAAGGCACTAGCCATGGCACAGTACTTC
CASTQDKALAMAQYF
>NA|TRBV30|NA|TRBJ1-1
TGTACCTGCCCCCGTGACACTGAAGCTTTCTTT
CTCPRDTEAFF
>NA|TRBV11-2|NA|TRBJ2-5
TGTACGAGCAACTCAGCTAACGGGAGTAGGACCCAGTACTTC
CTSNSANGSRTQYF
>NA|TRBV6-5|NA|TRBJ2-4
TGTGCCAGCACTAGTGGAGGGGACGTTCAGTACTTC
CASTSGGDVQYF
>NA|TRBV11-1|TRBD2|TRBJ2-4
TGTGTCAGCAGCTTTCCCGCGACTAGCGGGACCAAGAACATTCAGTGCTTC
CVSSFPATSGTKNIQCF
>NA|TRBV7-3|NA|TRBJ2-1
TGTGCCAGCAGCTTCCGTGAGTCAGGCCCAAATGAGCAGTTCTTC
CASSFRESGPNEQFF
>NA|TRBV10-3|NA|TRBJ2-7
TGTGCCATCAGGAGAGATCGGGGGGCTTTCCACGTGCAGTACTTC
CAIRRDRGAFHVQYF
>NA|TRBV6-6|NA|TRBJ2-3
TGTGCCAGCAGTGTAGGGGGGGCAACAGATACGCAGTATTTT
CASSVGGATDTQYF
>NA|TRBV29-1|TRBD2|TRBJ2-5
TGCAGCGTTGGTGGGACTAGCGTGAGTAGGGAAGCCCAGTACTTC
CSVGGTSVSREAQYF
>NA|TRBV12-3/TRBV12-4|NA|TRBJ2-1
TGTGACAGCAGTAAACGGGACAATTCTCTCCGGGATGAGCAGTTGTTC
CDSSKRDNSLRDEQLF
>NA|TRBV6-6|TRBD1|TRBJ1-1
TGTGCCAGCAGGGGTACAGGGGGGACTACTGAAGCTTTCTTT
CASRGTGGTTEAFF
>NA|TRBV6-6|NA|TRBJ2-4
TGTGCCAGCAGTTACTCAACGTCAGGTATCGCCACAAACATTCAGTACTTC
CASSYSTSGIATNIQYF
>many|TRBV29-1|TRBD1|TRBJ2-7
TGCAGCGTTAGACAGGGGCCCAACTCCTACGAGCAGTACTTC
CSVRQGPNSYEQYF
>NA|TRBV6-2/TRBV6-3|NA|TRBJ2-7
TGTGCCAATAGTAATTGGGGATACGAGCAGTACTTC
CANSNWGYEQYF
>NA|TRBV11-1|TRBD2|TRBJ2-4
TGTGCCAGCAGCCTTCCCAGAACTAGCGGGACAAAAAACATTCAGTACTTC
CASSLPRTSGTKNIQYF
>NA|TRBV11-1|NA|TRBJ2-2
TGTGCCAGCAGCTTATGGGCAAACACCGGGGAACAGTTTTTT
CASSLWANTGEQFF
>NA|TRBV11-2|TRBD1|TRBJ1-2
TGTGCCAACAGCTCATCAATTACAGGGGGAGGAGGCTACACCTTC
CANSSSITGGGGYTF
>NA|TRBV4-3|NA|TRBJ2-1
TGCGCCAGCAGCCAGGGCAGGATCAACAATGATCAGTTCTTC
CASSQGRINNDQFF
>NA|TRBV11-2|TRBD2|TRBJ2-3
TGTACCAGCAGCTTAGATCCGGGGGAGACTAGCACGGATACCCAGTATTTT
CTSSLDPGETSTDTQYF
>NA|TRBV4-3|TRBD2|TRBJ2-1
TGCGCCATCAGCCTTGGACTAGCGGGAAGAAATGAACAGTTCTTC
CAISLGLAGRNEQFF
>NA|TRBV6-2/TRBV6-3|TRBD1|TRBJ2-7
TGTGACAGCAGCCTCCGGGACAGGGCCCAAGAGCATTACTTC
CDSSLRDRAQEHYF
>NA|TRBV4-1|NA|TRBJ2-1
TGCGCCAGCAGCCAGGCGCGTTTAGTAAGTGAGCAATTCTTC
CASSQARLVSEQFF
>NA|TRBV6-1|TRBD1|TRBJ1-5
TGTGCCAGCAGTGAAAAAGGACAGGGGGAGCTTCAGCACCAGCATTTT
CASSEKGQGELQHQHF
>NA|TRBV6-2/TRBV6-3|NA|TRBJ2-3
TGTGCCAGCAGCCCGGCAATTAGCACAGATGCGCAATATTTT
CASSPAISTDAQYF
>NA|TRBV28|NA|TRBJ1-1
TGTGCCAGCAACATCTTCAGGGGAGGAACTGAAGCTTTCTTT
CASNIFRGGTEAFF
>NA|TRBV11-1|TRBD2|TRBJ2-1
TGTACCAGCAACTTATACTGCTCCGCGGGGGGGTCCTACAATGAGCAGTTCTTC
CTSNLYCSAGGSYNEQFF
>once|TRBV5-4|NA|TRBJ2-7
TGTGCCAGCAGCATGCCCGGTTTCTCCTACGAGCAGTACTTC
CASSMPGFSYEQYF
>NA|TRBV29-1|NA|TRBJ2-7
TGCAGCGCCGTGACGTCTGGGACCGGCACTCCATACGTGCAGTACTTC
CSAVTSGTGTPYVQYF
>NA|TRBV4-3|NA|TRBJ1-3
TGCGCCAGCAGCCAAGGACAAGTGGGTAACACCATATATTTT
CASSQGQVGNTIYF
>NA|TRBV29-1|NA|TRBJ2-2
TGCAGCGCTGACGCAGGGACGAACACCGGGGAGTTGTTTTTT
CSADAGTNTGELFF